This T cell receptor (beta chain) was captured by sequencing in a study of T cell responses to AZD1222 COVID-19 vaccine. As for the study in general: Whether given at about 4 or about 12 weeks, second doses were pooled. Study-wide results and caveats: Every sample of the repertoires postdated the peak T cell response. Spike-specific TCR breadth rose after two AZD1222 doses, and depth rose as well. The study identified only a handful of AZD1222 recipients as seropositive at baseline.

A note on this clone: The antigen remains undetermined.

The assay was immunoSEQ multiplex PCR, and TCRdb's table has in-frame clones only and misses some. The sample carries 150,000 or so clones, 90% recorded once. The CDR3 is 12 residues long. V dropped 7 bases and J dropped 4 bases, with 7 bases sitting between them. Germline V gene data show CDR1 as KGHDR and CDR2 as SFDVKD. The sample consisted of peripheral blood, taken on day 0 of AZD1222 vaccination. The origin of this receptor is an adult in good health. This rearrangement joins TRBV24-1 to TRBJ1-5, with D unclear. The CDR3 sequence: CATSSGNQPQHF. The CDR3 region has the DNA TGTGCCACCAGCAGCGGTAATCAGCCCCAGCATTTT.